This is a list of T cell receptor beta chains from one sample in a study of blood T cell repertoires in COVID-19. Method: immunoSEQ multiplex PCR; TCRdb's copy keeps in-frame clones and lacks some. The table shows 91,000 or so clones, with around nine tenths occurring only once. The source material was peripheral blood. The receptors here all came from a human donor in a cohort sampled during active COVID-19. Each CDR3 is given with its conserved first and last residue. The D gene is left open where the match is weak. Size is omitted from some rows. Given values are once, few, many or a class for expanded clones.

TRBV6-5	-	-	TRBJ1-2	CASSYTLAPGDGYTF	TGTGCCAGCAGTTACACCCTGGCCCCAGGGGATGGCTACACCTTC
TRBV9	TRBD1	-	TRBJ2-1	CASSVEDRGPNNEQFF	TGTGCCAGCAGCGTAGAGGACAGGGGGCCGAACAATGAGCAGTTCTTC
TRBV5-6	TRBD2	-	TRBJ2-7	CASSLVAGTYEQYF	TGTGCCAGCAGCTTGGTAGCGGGCACCTACGAGCAGTACTTC
TRBV7-2	-	-	TRBJ2-2	CASSLGEHTRTGELFF	TGTGCCAGCAGCTTAGGGGAGCACACCCGGACCGGGGAGCTGTTTTTT
TRBV7-6	-	-	TRBJ1-1	CASSLGGQLNTEAFF	TGTGCCAGCAGCTTAGGTGGACAGCTGAACACTGAAGCTTTCTTT
TRBV7-9	TRBD2	-	TRBJ2-2	CASSSGLAGELFF	TGTGCCAGCAGCTCGGGACTAGCCGGGGAGCTGTTTTTT
TRBV5-1	TRBD2	-	TRBJ2-7	CASSLSAGGAYEQYF	TGCGCCAGCAGCTTGTCGGCGGGGGGTGCCTACGAGCAGTACTTC
TRBV9	TRBD1	-	TRBJ1-1	CASSVVGTDRTEAFF	TGTGCCAGCAGCGTAGTAGGGACAGATAGGACTGAAGCTTTCTTT
TRBV7-9	TRBD2	-	TRBJ2-1	CASSPRIAGGTEQFF	TGTGCCAGCAGCCCTCGGATAGCGGGAGGGACTGAGCAGTTCTTC
TRBV5-6	-	once	TRBJ2-4	CASTLERHPAKNIQYF	TGTGCCAGCACCCTGGAAAGACACCCAGCCAAAAACATTCAGTACTTC
TRBV14	-	few	TRBJ1-1	CASSPGLMGTEAFF	TGTGCCAGCAGCCCCGGACTGATGGGGACTGAAGCTTTCTTT
TRBV6-2/TRBV6-3	TRBD1	-	TRBJ2-7	CASSGQAPEYSYEQYF	TGTGCCAGCAGCGGACAGGCCCCAGAATACTCCTACGAGCAGTACTTC
TRBV7-2	-	-	TRBJ1-1	CASSFGAGGDTEAFF	TGTGCCAGCAGCTTCGGGGCGGGCGGGGACACTGAAGCTTTCTTT
TRBV18	-	-	TRBJ1-1	CASSPQQDPNTEAFF	TGTGCCAGCTCACCCCAACAGGACCCGAACACTGAAGCTTTCTTT
TRBV7-2	TRBD1	-	TRBJ2-5	CASSLLTGAQETQYF	TGTGCCAGCAGCCTACTGACAGGGGCCCAAGAGACCCAGTACTTC
TRBV7-2	-	-	TRBJ1-2	CASSSQGYGYTF	TGTGCCAGCAGCTCCCAGGGGTATGGCTACACCTTC
TRBV5-1	TRBD2	-	TRBJ2-5	CASSAGTSGSGAETQYF	TGCGCCAGCAGCGCAGGGACTAGCGGGAGCGGTGCAGAGACCCAGTACTTC
TRBV6-2/TRBV6-3	TRBD2	once	TRBJ2-4	CASSRSGTSRASKNIQYF	TGTGCCAGCAGCCGATCCGGGACTAGCAGGGCGTCCAAAAACATTCAGTACTTC
TRBV6-5	TRBD1	-	TRBJ1-2	CASSYLSGGLSGYTF	TGTGCCAGCAGTTATTTGTCAGGGGGCTTGTCTGGCTACACCTTC
TRBV6-6	-	-	TRBJ1-1	CASNREEAFF	TGTGCCAGCAACCGGGAGGAGGCTTTCTTT
TRBV28	TRBD2	-	TRBJ2-7	CASSPSGGRLAYEQYF	TGTGCCAGCAGTCCCAGCGGGGGGAGGTTAGCCTACGAGCAGTACTTC
TRBV10-3	-	-	TRBJ1-1	CAISDTTLNTEAFF	TGTGCCATCAGTGATACGACACTGAACACTGAAGCTTTCTTT